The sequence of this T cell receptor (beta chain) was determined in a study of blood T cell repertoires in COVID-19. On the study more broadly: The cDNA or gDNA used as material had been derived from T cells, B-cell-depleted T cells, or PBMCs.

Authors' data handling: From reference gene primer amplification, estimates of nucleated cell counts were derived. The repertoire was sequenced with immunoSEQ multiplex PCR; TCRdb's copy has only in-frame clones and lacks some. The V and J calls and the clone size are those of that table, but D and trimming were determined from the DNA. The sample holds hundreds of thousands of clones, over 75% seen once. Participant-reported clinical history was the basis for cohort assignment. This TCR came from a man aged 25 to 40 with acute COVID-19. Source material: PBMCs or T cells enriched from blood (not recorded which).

CDR3 nucleotides: TGTGCCAGCAGCTTTAGCGGGGGCGACACAGATACGCAGTATTTT. It codes for CASSFSGGDTDTQYF. V usage is TRBV11-3 and J usage is TRBJ2-3; 9 bases match TRBD2. With 3 bases clipped from V and 2 bases from J, the junction kept 3 bases outside the gene matches. The CDR3 spans 15 residues. CDR1 is SGHNT and CDR2 is YENEEA in the germline V gene.